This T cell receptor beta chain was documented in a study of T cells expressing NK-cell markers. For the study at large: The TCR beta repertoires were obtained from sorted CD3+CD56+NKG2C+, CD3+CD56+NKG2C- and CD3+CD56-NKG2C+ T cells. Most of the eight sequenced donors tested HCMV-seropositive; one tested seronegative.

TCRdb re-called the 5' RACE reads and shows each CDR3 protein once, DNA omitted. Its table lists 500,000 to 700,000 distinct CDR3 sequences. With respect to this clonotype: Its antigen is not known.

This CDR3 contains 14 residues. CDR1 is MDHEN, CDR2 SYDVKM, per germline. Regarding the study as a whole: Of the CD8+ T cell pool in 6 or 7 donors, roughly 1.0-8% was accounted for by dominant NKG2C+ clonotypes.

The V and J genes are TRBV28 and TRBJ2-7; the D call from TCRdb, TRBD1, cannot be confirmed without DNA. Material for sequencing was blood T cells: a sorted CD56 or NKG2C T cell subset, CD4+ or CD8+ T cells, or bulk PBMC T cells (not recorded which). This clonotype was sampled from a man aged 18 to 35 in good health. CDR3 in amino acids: CASSSYGDNYEQYF.